This entry lists 29 T cell receptor beta chains sequenced from one sample in a study of neurological immune-mediated disorders. TCRdb passed the 5' RACE reads through MiXCR, listing each CDR3 protein once. The sample yields about 62,000 distinct CDR3 sequences, 4% to 6% seen once. Material: PBMCs. These receptors came from a woman aged 45-65 years with multiple sclerosis.

This clonotype was observed at least ten times. This chain connects TRBV20-1 to TRBJ2-1; D ambiguous. Trimming removed 0 bases from V and 9 bases from J, with 9 bases in between. This CDR3 region has 12 residues. Germline CDR1 is DFQATT and CDR2 is SNEGSKA (reference sequence). CDR3 DNA sequence: TGCAGTGCTAGAGATATGCATTTTGAGCAGTTCTTC. This encodes CSARDMHFEQFF.

This clonotype appeared a few times. This could be a read error, since a much larger clone is one nucleotide away. V and J are TRBV28 and TRBJ1-4, with 8 bases aligning to TRBD1. The V and J ends lost 5 bases and 7 bases, in that order; junction bases with no gene match: 9. The CDR3 consists of 15 residues. The germline V gene has CDR1 MDHEN and CDR2 SYDVKM. CDR3 protein: CASSKYRGKSEKLFF. The CDR3 DNA is TGTGCCAGCAGTAAATACAGGGGGAAGAGTGAAAAACTGTTTTTT.

This clonotype came up many times. The gene calls are TRBV5-1 and TRBJ2-5; the D is unclear. This CDR3 comprises 14 residues. Germline values: CDR1 SGHRS, CDR2 YFSETQ. With 0 bases removed from V and 5 bases from J, the gap between germline ends came to 11 bases. CDR3 coding DNA: TGCGCCAGCAGCTTGGCAGTAGCTTGGGAGACCCAGTACTTC. This translates into CASSLAVAWETQYF.

This clonotype has a count of ten or more. The rearrangement links TRBV5-1 to TRBJ2-2; D uncertain. There are 15 residues in the CDR3. The V end was cut by 1 base, the J end by 2 bases, with 9 bases between. Germline CDR1 SGHRS, CDR2 YFSETQ. The CDR3 bases are TGCGCCAGCAGCTTGTATACCGGAAACACCGGGGAGCTGTTTTTT. This encodes CASSLYTGNTGELFF.

This clonotype was seen at least ten times. The chain combines TRBV6-2 or TRBV6-3 with TRBJ1-2; D is undetermined. Trimming took off 4 bases at V and 5 bases at J, with 11 bases between the two ends. Germline loops: CDR1 MNHEY, CDR2 SVGEGT. This CDR3 has 13 residues. The CDR3 DNA reads TGTGCCAGCAGTTCAGACACCGTTTATGGCTACACCTTC. As protein: CASSSDTVYGYTF.

A note on this clonotype: Since the CDR3 does not end with the conserved phenylalanine or tryptophan, this likely comes from a read error. The genes are TRBV29-1 and TRBJ2-3; D is unresolved. CDR3 length: 13 amino acids. Trimming removed 2 bases from V and 4 bases from J, with 10 bases in between. Germline V CDR1 and CDR2: SQVTM, ANQGSEA. This CDR3 reads CSVERPLADTQYI. CDR3 sequence (DNA): TGCAGCGTTGAACGTCCCCTAGCAGATACGCAGTATATT.

In its sample, this clonotype was seen many times. This chain links TRBV20-1 with TRBJ2-1; 8 bases are a match to TRBD1. The CDR3 loop spans 14 amino acids. Germline-derived CDR1 and CDR2 are DFQATT and SNEGSKA (reference sequence). The junction had 1 base not matched to a gene; V was cut back by 3 bases and J by 0 bases. The CDR3 loop reads CSARDRDSYNEQFF. The CDR3 nucleotides read TGCAGTGCTAGGGACAGGGACTCCTACAATGAGCAGTTCTTC.

This clonotype was seen repeatedly, ten times or more. This chain connects TRBV5-1 to TRBJ2-5, with D unclear. Trimming shortened V by 0 bases and J by 2 bases, and 2 bases separated the two germline ends. CDR3 size: 12 residues. Germline CDR1 SGHRS, CDR2 YFSETQ. This chain's CDR3 is CASSLGQETQYF. Here the CDR3 DNA reads TGCGCCAGCAGCTTGGGGCAAGAGACCCAGTACTTC.

This clonotype was observed at least ten times. The J gene is TRBJ2-1, the V gene TRBV11-2; 7 bases are shared with TRBD2. The CDR3 has 13 amino acids. Germline values: CDR1 SGHAT, CDR2 FQNNGV. After removal of 0 bases from V and 10 bases from J, the junction contained 3 bases not matched to a gene. The CDR3 nucleotides read TGTGCCAGCAGCTTAGAGGCGGGGGTCGAGCAGTTCTTC. This gives the protein CASSLEAGVEQFF.

This clonotype was recorded at least ten times. This sequence joins TRBV7-2 and TRBJ2-2, with D maybe TRBD1 (5 bases). This CDR3 region has 16 residues. Trimming took 5 bases from V and 1 from J, leaving 14 bases between them. The germline V gene has CDR1 SGHTA and CDR2 FQGNSA. The CDR3: CASSRTGPRNTGELFF. In DNA form, the CDR3 reads TGTGCCAGCAGCCGTACAGGTCCGCGGAACACCGGGGAGCTGTTTTTT.

This clonotype was counted at least ten times. The V call is TRBV7-2, the J call TRBJ1-5; TRBD1 agrees at 8 bases. CDR1 and CDR2 (germline): SGHTA, FQGNSA. Germline trimming cut 3 bases from V and 6 bases from J; bases unmatched to any gene: 7. CDR3 length: 15 residues. The CDR3 loop is CASSFDRGDVQPQHF. In DNA form, the CDR3 reads TGTGCCAGCAGCTTTGACAGGGGAGACGTTCAGCCCCAGCATTTT.

This clonotype was counted ten times or more. V gene TRBV4-2 combines with J gene TRBJ2-1; unclear D gene. The CDR3 loop spans 16 amino acids. The V gene lost 0 bases and the J gene lost 1 base, with 10 bases spanning the gap. The germline gives CDR1 LGHNA, CDR2 YNFKEQ. The CDR3 reads CASSQDGWVSYNEQFF. CDR3 nucleotide sequence: TGTGCCAGCAGCCAAGATGGGTGGGTTTCCTACAATGAGCAGTTCTTC.

This clonotype appeared many times. This chain links TRBV10-3 with TRBJ2-3; D gene ambiguous. Per germline, CDR1 ENHRY and CDR2 SYGVKD. With 3 bases removed from V and 2 bases from J, the gap between germline ends came to 9 bases. The CDR3 contains 14 residues. CDR3 sequence: CAISDVGDTDTQYF. The CDR3 bases are TGTGCCATCAGTGACGTTGGTGACACAGATACGCAGTATTTT.

This clonotype was recorded many times. The V call is TRBV7-2, the J call TRBJ2-2; 7 nucleotides align to TRBD1. The CDR3 totals 16 residues. Trimming at V came to 2 bases and at J to 1 base, leaving 4 bases not matched to a gene. Germline V lookup: CDR1 SGHTA, CDR2 FQGNSA. Here the CDR3 reads CASSLMRQGNTGELFF. CDR3 bases: TGTGCCAGCAGCTTAATGAGACAGGGGAACACCGGGGAGCTGTTTTTT.

This clonotype occurred many times. This chain links TRBV20-1 with TRBJ2-1; the match to TRBD2 covers 12 bases. Germline assignment: CDR1 DFQATT and CDR2 SNEGSKA (reference sequence). Trimming removed 5 bases from V and 4 bases from J; junction bases left unmatched: 6. This CDR3 has 15 residues. The chain's CDR3 is CSARKLAGGYNEQFF. The CDR3 nucleotides read TGCAGTGCTCGAAAACTAGCGGGGGGTTACAATGAGCAGTTCTTC.

The chain employs TRBV6-6 and TRBJ2-1, with TRBD2 identical over 8 bases. V was clipped by 5 bases and J by 10 bases; unmatched bases: 16. CDR3 length: 16 residues. The germline V gene encodes CDR1 MNHNY and CDR2 SVGAGI (reference sequence). The CDR3 DNA reads as TGTGCCAGCAGTCCCCGGAAAGCGGGGGCCCTCTCCGAGCAGTTCTTC. It yields the protein CASSPRKAGALSEQFF.

This clonotype was observed a few times. A read error may produce the germline difference seen at one junction end. The chain links TRBV15 to TRBJ1-5; D might be TRBD1 (5 bases). The CDR3 runs 14 residues. In germline, CDR1 is LNHNV, CDR2 YYDKDF (reference sequence). The CDR3 spells CATSRDRVGQPQNF. The CDR3 nucleotides are TGTGCCACCAGCAGAGACAGGGTCGGTCAGCCCCAGAATTTT.

This clonotype was seen at least ten times. The chain employs TRBV20-1 and TRBJ1-4; D remains ambiguous. V lost 1 base to trimming and J lost 12 bases, with 9 bases between them. The germline CDR1 and CDR2 sequences are DFQATT and SNEGSKA (reference sequence). The CDR3 consists of 11 residues. CDR3: CSARGPGQLFF. The CDR3 DNA reads TGCAGTGCTAGAGGACCGGGCCAACTGTTTTTT.

This clonotype was detected many times. The chain employs TRBV20-1 and TRBJ2-3; TRBD1 or TRBD2 may be the D gene (5 bases each). CDR1 and CDR2 from the germline V gene are DFQATT and SNEGSKA (reference sequence). Trimming pared 3 bases from V and 11 bases from J, leaving 21 bases between. The CDR3 has 14 amino acids. This CDR3 is CSASNREGEIGQYF. CDR3 coding DNA: TGCAGTGCTAGCAATCGGGAAGGGGAGATAGGGCAGTATTTT.

This clonotype was detected ten times or more. J is TRBJ1-1 and V is TRBV4-1; TRBD1 matches at 12 bases. CDR3 length: 17 residues. The ends lost 6 bases at V and 0 bases at J; junction bases unmatched: 8. The germline V gene encodes CDR1 MGHRA and CDR2 YSYEKL. The CDR3 is CASRYRDRGQLNTEAFF. CDR3 sequence (DNA): TGCGCCAGCAGGTACCGGGACAGGGGGCAGTTGAACACTGAAGCTTTCTTT.

This clonotype was recorded at least ten times. The CDR3 sequence is CATGQGANTEAFF. In DNA, the CDR3 is TGTGCCACCGGACAGGGGGCGAACACTGAAGCTTTCTTT. This chain joins TRBV7-3 and TRBJ1-1; 11 bases are a match to TRBD1. CDR3 size: 13 residues. The junction had 2 bases not matched to a gene; V was cut back by 10 bases and J by 1 base. Germline V gives CDR1 SGHTA, CDR2 FQGTGA.

The genes are TRBV4-2 and TRBJ2-3; D gene unclear. Germline V CDR1 and CDR2: LGHNA, YNFKEQ. Trimming shortened V by 0 bases and J by 0 bases, and 13 bases separated the two germline ends. The CDR3 has 17 residues. The CDR3 DNA reads TGTGCCAGCAGCCAAGAACATCGGGCGACAAGCACAGATACGCAGTATTTT. It yields the protein CASSQEHRATSTDTQYF.

This clonotype was picked up many times. The J gene is TRBJ2-5, the V gene TRBV24-1, with 7 bases fitting TRBD1. The ends lost 1 base at V and 2 bases at J; junction bases unmatched: 9. There are 17 residues in the CDR3. Germline V CDR1 and CDR2: KGHDR, SFDVKD. CDR3 amino acids: CATSDFRDRDLQETQYF. In DNA, the CDR3 is TGTGCCACCAGTGATTTCCGAGACAGGGACCTACAAGAGACCCAGTACTTC.

In this sample, this clonotype turned up many times. V is TRBV6-6 and J is TRBJ2-1; TRBD2 is a possible D gene (5 bases). Trimming took 4 bases from V and 2 from J, leaving 9 bases between them. The CDR3 covers 14 residues. Germline V lookup: CDR1 MNHNY, CDR2 SVGAGI (reference sequence). CDR3 amino acids: CASSSRGTYNEQFF. CDR3 DNA sequence: TGTGCCAGCAGTTCCCGGGGTACCTACAATGAGCAGTTCTTC.

There are many counts of this clonotype. The V gene is TRBV12-3 or TRBV12-4, the J gene TRBJ1-1; D possibly corresponds to TRBD1 (5 bases). Trimming left V 7 bases short and J 7 bases short, with 28 bases between. There are 17 residues in the CDR3. This CDR3 is CASTPHIGVELPFEAFF. The DNA for the CDR3 is TGTGCCAGCACCCCTCACATAGGGGTCGAACTCCCATTTGAAGCTTTCTTT.

This clonotype has a count of ten or more. This sequence joins TRBV12-3 or TRBV12-4 and TRBJ1-1, with 8 bases lining up with TRBD1. V lost 6 bases to trimming and J lost 4 bases; unmatched junction nucleotides: 7. The CDR3 has 14 amino acids. Here the CDR3 reads CASRMTGASTEAFF. DNA of the CDR3: TGTGCCAGCAGGATGACAGGGGCGTCCACTGAAGCTTTCTTT.

At least ten counts were recorded for this clonotype. V and J are TRBV4-1 and TRBJ1-5; 7 positions match TRBD1. The CDR3 runs 16 residues. Trimming cost V 3 bases and J 3 bases; bases outside gene matches: 8. The germline V gene has CDR1 MGHRA and CDR2 YSYEKL. For the CDR3, the DNA is TGCGCCAGCAGCCACCCCCAGGGGGAGTCCAATCAGCCCCAGCATTTT. Protein: CASSHPQGESNQPQHF.

This clonotype was counted many times. The J gene is TRBJ2-7, the V gene TRBV5-1, with TRBD2 matching over 7 bases. J lost 5 bases, V lost 3 bases, and 5 bases had no gene match. This CDR3 region has 13 residues. Germline assignment: CDR1 SGHRS and CDR2 YFSETQ. CDR3 residues: CASSWEGVDEQYF. DNA of the CDR3: TGCGCCAGCAGCTGGGAGGGAGTGGACGAGCAGTACTTC.

This clonotype was detected many times. CDR3 DNA sequence: TGTGCCAGCAGCTTTAAGACAGGGTGGAGGGTGAACACTGAAGCTTTCTTT. This sequence encodes CASSFKTGWRVNTEAFF. The chain joins TRBV5-6 to TRBJ1-1, with 7 bases fitting TRBD1. The CDR3 totals 17 residues. V gave up 2 bases and J gave up 0 bases; unmatched junction bases: 10. Germline V gives CDR1 SGHDT, CDR2 YYEEEE.